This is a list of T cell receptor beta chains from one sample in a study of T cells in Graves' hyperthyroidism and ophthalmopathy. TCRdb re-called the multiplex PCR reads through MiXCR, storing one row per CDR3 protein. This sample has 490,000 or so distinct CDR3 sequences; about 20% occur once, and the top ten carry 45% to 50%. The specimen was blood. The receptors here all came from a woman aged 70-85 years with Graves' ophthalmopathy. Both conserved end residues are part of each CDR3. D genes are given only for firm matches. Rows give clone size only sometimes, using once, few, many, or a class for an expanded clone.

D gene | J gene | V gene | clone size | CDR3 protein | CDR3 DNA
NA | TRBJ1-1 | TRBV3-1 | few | CASDSGNGPLTEAFF | TGTGCCAGCGACTCCGGAAATGGACCACTCACTGAAGCTTTCTTT
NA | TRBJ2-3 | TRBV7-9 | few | CASSSYQGSSTDTQYF | TGTGCCAGCAGCTCCTATCAGGGGTCGAGCACAGATACGCAGTATTTT
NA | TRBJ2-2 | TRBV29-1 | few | CSAWGVAGRGGELFF | TGCAGCGCATGGGGTGTGGCAGGGCGGGGCGGGGAGCTGTTTTTT
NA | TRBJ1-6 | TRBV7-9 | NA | CASDRDNSPLHF | TGTGCCAGCGACAGAGATAATTCACCCCTCCACTTT
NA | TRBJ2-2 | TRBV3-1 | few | CASSQARTSNTGELFF | TGTGCCAGCAGCCAAGCTAGGACATCGAACACCGGGGAGCTGTTTTTT
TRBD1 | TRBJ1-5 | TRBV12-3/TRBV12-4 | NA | CASSRQGAREQPQHF | TGTGCCAGCAGCCGCCAGGGGGCGCGGGAGCAGCCCCAGCATTTT
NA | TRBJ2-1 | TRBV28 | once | CASSLEQGAGGGQFF | TGTGCCAGCAGTTTAGAACAGGGGGCGGGGGGGGGGCAGTTCTTC
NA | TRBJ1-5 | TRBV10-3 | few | CAISESENQPQHF | TGTGCCATCAGTGAATCGGAGAATCAGCCCCAGCATTTT
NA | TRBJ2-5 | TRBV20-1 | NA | CSARVSGWGQETQYF | TGCAGTGCTAGAGTCTCCGGCTGGGGGCAAGAGACCCAGTACTTC
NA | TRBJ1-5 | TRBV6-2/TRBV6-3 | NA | CASREEDQPQHF | TGTGCCAGCAGAGAAGAGGATCAGCCCCAGCATTTT
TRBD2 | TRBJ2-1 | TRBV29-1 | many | CSVEWGGSYNEQFF | TGCAGCGTTGAGTGGGGGGGCTCCTACAATGAGCAGTTCTTC
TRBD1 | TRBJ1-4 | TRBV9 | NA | CASSRTGAHNEKLFF | TGTGCCAGCAGTCGTACAGGGGCCCATAATGAAAAACTGTTTTTT
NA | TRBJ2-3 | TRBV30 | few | CAWKGEDTQYF | TGTGCCTGGAAAGGTGAAGATACGCAGTATTTT
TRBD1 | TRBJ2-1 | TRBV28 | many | CASIRSGQSNEQFF | TGTGCCAGCATTCGATCGGGACAGTCCAATGAGCAGTTCTTC
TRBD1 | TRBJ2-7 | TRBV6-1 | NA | CASSEARTGIREQYF | TGTGCCAGCAGTGAAGCTCGGACAGGGATTCGCGAGCAGTACTTC
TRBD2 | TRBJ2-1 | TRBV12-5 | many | CASASGRSGSYNEQFF | TGTGCTAGTGCTAGCGGGAGGAGTGGCTCCTACAATGAGCAGTTCTTC
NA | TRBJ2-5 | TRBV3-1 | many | CASSQVGRMYQETQYF | TGTGCCAGCAGCCAGGTCGGAAGGATGTACCAAGAGACCCAGTACTTC
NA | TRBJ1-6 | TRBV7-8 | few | CASSLALSGGRPLHF | TGTGCCAGCAGCTTAGCCCTTTCGGGGGGGAGACCCCTCCACTTT
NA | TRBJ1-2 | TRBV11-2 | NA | CASSSLHGYTF | TGTGCCAGCAGCTCCCTTCATGGCTACACCTTC
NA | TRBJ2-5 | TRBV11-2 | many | CASSLARPAPEKRETQYF | TGTGCCAGCAGCTTAGCCCGGCCAGCCCCCGAAAAGCGGGAGACCCAGTACTTC
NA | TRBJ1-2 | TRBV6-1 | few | CASSEDGYYGYTF | TGTGCCAGCAGTGAAGACGGGTACTATGGCTACACCTTC
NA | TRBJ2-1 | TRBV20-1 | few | CSARDLRGEQFF | TGCAGTGCTAGAGATTTGCGAGGGGAGCAGTTCTTC
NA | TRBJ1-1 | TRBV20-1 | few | CSALEAVNTEAFF | TGCAGTGCCCTCGAGGCGGTGAACACTGAAGCTTTCTTT
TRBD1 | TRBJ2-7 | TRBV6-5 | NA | CASRYTGQGSYEQYF | TGCGCCAGCAGGTACACGGGACAGGGGTCGTACGAGCAGTACTTC
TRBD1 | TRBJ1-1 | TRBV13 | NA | CASSQGQGHMNTEAFF | TGTGCCAGCAGCCAAGGACAGGGGCACATGAACACTGAAGCTTTCTTT
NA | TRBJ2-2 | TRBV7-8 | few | CASSLLSGRNTGELFF | TGTGCCAGCAGCTTACTTTCGGGTCGGAACACCGGGGAGCTGTTTTTT
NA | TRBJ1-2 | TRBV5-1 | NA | CASSKDNPNYGYTF | TGCGCCAGCAGCAAGGACAATCCTAACTATGGCTACACCTTC
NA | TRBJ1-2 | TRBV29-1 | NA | CSVGGGLAGYTF | TGCAGCGTTGGGGGGGGTCTGGCTGGCTACACCTTC
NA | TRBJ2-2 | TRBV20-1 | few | CSSVRGAGGELFF | TGCAGTAGCGTTCGGGGGGCAGGCGGGGAGCTGTTTTTT
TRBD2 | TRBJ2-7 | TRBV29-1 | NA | CSVGPGSGSYEQYF | TGCAGCGTTGGACCGGGTAGCGGGAGTTACGAGCAGTACTTC
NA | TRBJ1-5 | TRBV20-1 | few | CSALLDGNQPQHF | TGCAGTGCCCTCCTGGACGGCAATCAGCCCCAGCATTTT
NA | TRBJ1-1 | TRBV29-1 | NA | CSVDENTEAFF | TGCAGCGTTGACGAGAACACTGAAGCTTTCTTT
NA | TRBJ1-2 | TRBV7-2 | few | CASSLDKGVYGYTF | TGTGCCAGCAGCTTAGATAAAGGGGTCTATGGCTACACCTTC
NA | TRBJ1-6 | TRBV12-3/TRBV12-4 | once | CASSYPGGIDSPLHF | TGTGCCAGCAGCTACCCAGGTGGAATTGATTCACCCCTCCACTTT
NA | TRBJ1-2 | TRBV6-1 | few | CASKTGNSYGYTF | TGTGCCAGCAAGACAGGAAACAGCTATGGCTACACCTTC
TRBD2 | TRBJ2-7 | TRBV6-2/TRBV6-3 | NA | CASRRGDGYYEQYF | TGTGCCAGCAGGCGGGGGGACGGATACTACGAGCAGTACTTC
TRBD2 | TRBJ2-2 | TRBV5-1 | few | CASRDYSGRKNTGELFF | TGCGCCAGCAGAGACTATAGCGGGAGAAAGAACACCGGGGAGCTGTTTTTT
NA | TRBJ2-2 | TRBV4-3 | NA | CASSQHRATGELFF | TGCGCCAGCAGCCAACATAGGGCCACCGGGGAGCTGTTTTTT
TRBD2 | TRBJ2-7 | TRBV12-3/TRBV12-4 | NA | CASTAGLAGLKSYEQYF | TGTGCCAGCACCGCGGGACTAGCGGGACTTAAATCCTACGAGCAGTACTTC
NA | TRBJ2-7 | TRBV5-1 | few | CASSLGSGNYEQYF | TGCGCCAGCAGCTTGGGATCGGGGAACTACGAGCAGTACTTC
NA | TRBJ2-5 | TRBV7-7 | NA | CASSKTVTGETQYF | TGTGCTAGCAGCAAAACGGTAACTGGGGAGACCCAGTACTTC
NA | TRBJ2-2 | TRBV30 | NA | CAWSPQGNGELFF | TGTGCCTGGAGTCCACAGGGAAACGGGGAGCTGTTTTTT
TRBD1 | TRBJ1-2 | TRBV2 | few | CASSWDRGRGYTF | TGTGCCAGCAGTTGGGACAGGGGGCGCGGCTACACCTTC
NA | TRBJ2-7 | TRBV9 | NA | CASSVGWASSSYEQYF | TGTGCCAGCAGCGTAGGGTGGGCGTCAAGCTCCTACGAGCAGTACTTC